Each of the 23 T cell receptor beta chains below was sequenced from the same sample in a study of CD8+ T cells in alopecia areata. This sample's treatment: oral pan-JAK inhibitor, 5-10 mg twice daily. cDNA serving as the sequencing template came from extracted, reverse transcribed RNA. Here immunoSEQ multiplex PCR was the method, and the copy in TCRdb shows in-frame clones only, minus some. This table has 150,000 to 200,000 clones, around three fifths appearing once. The sequences come from CD4+ T cells sorted from blood, collected at week 24, from a patient treated with tofacitinib. The source of these receptors is a human donor with alopecia areata.

The chain is built from TRBV29-1 and TRBJ1-1; TRBD1 agrees at 7 bases. CDR3 length equals 13 residues. V shed 2 bases and J 4 bases; nucleotides not matched to a gene: 4. CDR1 is SQVTM, CDR2 ANQGSEA, per germline. The CDR3 region is CSVERRQGTEAFF. The CDR3 DNA sequence: TGCAGCGTTGAACGGAGACAGGGCACTGAAGCTTTCTTT.

The chain links TRBV29-1 to TRBJ1-1, with D perhaps TRBD1 (5 bases). This CDR3 contains 13 residues. CDR1 and CDR2 (germline): SQVTM, ANQGSEA. Trimming stripped 7 bases from V and 0 bases from J, with 12 bases between. Here the CDR3 reads CSASGSVNTEAFF. CDR3 DNA: TGCAGCGCCTCAGGGTCCGTGAACACTGAAGCTTTCTTT.

The chain links TRBV19 to TRBJ2-2; the D gene is possibly TRBD2 (5 bases). This CDR3 is 17 amino acids long. The germline CDR1 and CDR2 sequences are LNHDA and SQIVND (reference sequence). Trimming removed 7 bases from V and 6 bases from J, with 24 bases in between. CDR3 in amino acids: CASIPNGVRVAPGELFF. CDR3 DNA sequence: TGTGCCAGTATCCCTAACGGAGTGAGGGTAGCCCCCGGGGAGCTGTTTTTT.

The chain has TRBV30 and TRBJ1-1, with D unresolved. CDR1 is GTSNPN and CDR2 is SVGIG in the germline V gene (reference sequence). With 6 bases removed from V and 2 bases from J, the gap between germline ends came to 10 bases. This CDR3 has 12 residues. This CDR3 reads CACQRTNTEAFF. CDR3 sequence (DNA): TGTGCCTGCCAGAGGACCAACACTGAAGCTTTCTTT.

This clone was picked up a small number of times. V gene TRBV7-9 combines with J gene TRBJ2-5; the match to TRBD1 covers 10 bases. The end of the DNA aligns better with TRBJ2-7, so the J call may be wrong. Per the germline V gene, CDR1 is SEHNR and CDR2 is FQNEAQ (reference sequence). The CDR3 sequence is 15 residues long. In DNA form, the CDR3 reads TGTGCCAGCAGCACCGCGGGACAGGGGATTTACGAGCAGTACTTC. It translates to CASSTAGQGIYEQYF.

V is TRBV7-9 and J is TRBJ2-7, with TRBD1 matching 8 bases. J gave up 9 bases and V 5 bases, and 12 bases lay outside the gene matches. The germline gives CDR1 SEHNR, CDR2 FQNEAQ (reference sequence). This CDR3 spans 14 amino acids. CDR3 bases: TGTGCCAGCAGCGACCCCGCAGGGGGCTCTCGGCAGTACTTC. Protein: CASSDPAGGSRQYF.

The chain couples TRBV30 to TRBJ2-7; TRBD1 is a possible D gene (6 bases). Trimming cost V 1 base and J 7 bases, with 20 bases left between them. The germline gives CDR1 GTSNPN, CDR2 SVGIG (reference sequence). This CDR3 has 15 amino acids. The DNA for the CDR3 is TGTGCCTGGAGTGGGGGGACGGGACAAGGAGTGGAGCAGTACTTC. Translated, it gives CAWSGGTGQGVEQYF.

This chain uses TRBV7-8 with TRBJ2-3, with 10 bases aligning to TRBD2. Germline V CDR1 and CDR2: SGHVS, FQNEAQ. The CDR3 consists of 18 residues. V shed 2 bases and J 4 bases; nucleotides not matched to a gene: 12. In DNA form, the CDR3 reads TGTGCCAGCAGCTTATGGTGGCTAGCGGGGGAGGAGGCAGATACGCAGTATTTT. Its protein is CASSLWWLAGEEADTQYF.

J is TRBJ1-1 and V is TRBV28, with 8 positions matching TRBD1. The V segment lost 5 bases and the J segment 12 bases; nucleotides outside the gene matches: 14. Germline CDR1 is MDHEN and CDR2 is SYDVKM. This CDR3 is 14 amino acids long. This CDR3 is CASSTFQGALETFF. CDR3 sequence (DNA): TGTGCCAGCAGTACATTTCAGGGGGCCTTGGAAACTTTCTTT.

The genes are TRBV30 and TRBJ1-1, with a possible D match to TRBD1 (5 bases). Deletions cut 1 base from V and 1 base from J, with 16 bases between. Germline V gives CDR1 GTSNPN, CDR2 SVGIG (reference sequence). This CDR3 region has 16 residues. The CDR3 DNA reads as TGTGCCTGGAGTGGGGGGAGCGGATCGAGGAACACTGAAGCTTTCTTT. Amino acids: CAWSGGSGSRNTEAFF.

In its sample, this clone was seen a few times. DNA for the CDR3: TGTGCCAGCAGTCTCCTAGCGGGGGGAGGTGAGACCCAGTACTTC. It translates to CASSLLAGGGETQYF. The chain carries TRBV6-1 and TRBJ2-5; 11 positions match TRBD2. Germline values: CDR1 MNHNS, CDR2 SASEGT. J was trimmed by 5 bases and V by 5 bases; bases with no gene match: 7. The CDR3 is 15 residues long.

The chain uses TRBV29-1 and TRBJ2-5; no definite D call. The CDR3 runs to 11 residues. Germline CDR1 SQVTM, CDR2 ANQGSEA. The V end was cut by 0 bases, the J end by 5 bases, with 4 bases between. The CDR3 region has the DNA TGCAGCGTTGAAGAGATGGAGACCCAGTACTTC. Residues: CSVEEMETQYF.

The rearrangement links TRBV7-6 to TRBJ2-7, with TRBD1 matching over 8 bases. The CDR3 is made up of 16 amino acids. V was clipped by 5 bases and J by 0 bases; unmatched bases: 9. Germline V lookup: CDR1 SGHVS, CDR2 FNYEAQ. CDR3 in amino acids: CASSPRPGQDSYEQYF. CDR3 bases: TGTGCCAGCAGCCCGAGGCCGGGACAGGACTCCTACGAGCAGTACTTC.

This chain joins TRBV6-5 and TRBJ1-5; tentatively, D is TRBD1 (6 bases). The germline gives CDR1 MNHEY, CDR2 SVGAGI. V was pared by 8 bases and J by 6 bases, with 17 bases between. The CDR3 spans 14 residues. Here the CDR3 reads CASANDRRRQPQHF. As DNA, the CDR3 is TGTGCCAGCGCCAACGACAGGCGACGTCAGCCCCAGCATTTT.

This clone was counted a few times. The same CDR3 is also encoded by other DNA sequences in this sample. The J gene is TRBJ2-5, the V gene TRBV29-1; maybe TRBD2 (5 bases). CDR1 is SQVTM, CDR2 ANQGSEA, per germline. The CDR3 is 11 residues long. Trimming took 3 bases from V and 4 from J, leaving 6 bases between them. CDR3 region: CSVDEGETQYF. CDR3 bases: TGCAGCGTTGACGAGGGAGAGACCCAGTACTTC.

V is TRBV2 and J is TRBJ1-2; 7 bases map to TRBD1. V shed 2 bases, J shed 8 bases, and the junction held 8 bases outside the gene matches. CDR1 is SNHLY and CDR2 is FYNNEI in the germline V gene. The CDR3 loop spans 14 amino acids. This CDR3 reads CASSERQGQGGYTF. For the CDR3, the DNA is TGTGCCAGCAGTGAACGACAGGGCCAAGGGGGCTACACCTTC.

The chain is built from TRBV6-1 and TRBJ1-2; D uncertain. The V end was cut by 2 bases, the J end by 2 bases, with 12 bases between. The CDR3 is 15 residues long. The germline V gene has CDR1 MNHNS and CDR2 SASEGT. For the CDR3, the DNA is TGTGCCAGCAGTGAATCACAGAACCTCAACTATGGCTACACCTTC. Translated: CASSESQNLNYGYTF.

The chain couples TRBV7-3 to TRBJ1-2; D remains ambiguous. V gave up 2 bases and J gave up 6 bases, with 10 bases separating them. The V gene's germline CDR1 is SGHTA and CDR2 FQGTGA. The CDR3 is made up of 13 amino acids. CDR3 sequence (DNA): TGTGCCAGCAGCTTATCACTGTGGGATGGCTACACCTTC. Protein sequence: CASSLSLWDGYTF.

The V call is TRBV29-1, the J call TRBJ2-2; no clear D. Trimming pared 7 bases from V and 4 bases from J, leaving 16 bases between. Germline V gene lookup returns CDR1 SQVTM and CDR2 ANQGSEA. The CDR3 spans 14 residues. The CDR3 DNA reads TGCAGCGCCCATTCGGGCCTAGTCACCGGGGAGCTGTTTTTT. Residues: CSAHSGLVTGELFF.

The chain recombines TRBV7-8 with TRBJ2-3; D not resolved. V lost 5 bases and J 6 bases, leaving 9 bases between the germline ends. The CDR3 extends over 12 amino acids. Germline V gene lookup returns CDR1 SGHVS and CDR2 FQNEAQ. The CDR3 region is CASSPIWDTQYF. The CDR3, as DNA: TGTGCCAGCAGCCCCATCTGGGATACGCAGTATTTT.

The chain links TRBV6-5 to TRBJ1-4; D gene uncertain. Trimming stripped 3 bases from V and 10 bases from J, with 15 bases between. From germline, CDR1 is MNHEY and CDR2 SVGAGI. CDR3 size: 14 residues. CDR3 amino acids: CASSYGGIPGKLFF. CDR3 coding DNA: TGTGCCAGCAGTTATGGCGGGATTCCCGGAAAACTGTTTTTT.

A few counts support this clone. The chain joins TRBV19 to TRBJ1-1; D call uncertain. The CDR3 sequence is 15 residues long. CDR1 LNHDA and CDR2 SQIVND come from the germline V gene (reference sequence). The V and J ends lost 3 bases and 1 base respectively, with 12 bases between them. The CDR3 DNA is TGTGCCAGTAGTATGATAGGTGACGGGAACACTGAAGCTTTCTTT. Its translation is CASSMIGDGNTEAFF. Using reference TRBV19 and TRBJ1-1 for the parts outside the CDR3, the full variable domain is DGGITQSPKYLFRKEGQNVTLSCEQNLNHDAMYWYRQDPGQGLRLIYYSQIVNDFQKGDIAEGYSVSREKKESFPLTVTSAQKNPTAFYLCASSMIGDGNTEAFFGQGTRLTVV.

The chain links TRBV25-1 to TRBJ1-1, with 9 positions matching TRBD1. Germline V lookup: CDR1 MGHDK, CDR2 SYGVNS. CDR3 length: 15 residues. The junction had 10 bases not matched to a gene; V was cut back by 8 bases and J by 3 bases. The CDR3 spells CASQRTGVVDTEAFF. For the CDR3, the DNA is TGTGCCAGCCAACGGACAGGGGTAGTGGACACTGAAGCTTTCTTT.